This T cell receptor (beta chain) was sequenced for a study of response to subunit inactivated influenza vaccine. Many counts were recorded for this clonotype. Germline CDR1 and CDR2: SQVTM and ANQGSEA. The CDR3 consists of 12 residues. V lost 3 bases and J lost 2, with 6 bases in between. TCRdb re-analysed the RT-PCR reads in MiXCR, keeping a single row per CDR3 protein. Here the sample spans roughly 550,000 distinct CDR3 sequences, approximately 22% being singletons. The data also belong to a second study, concerning T cells expressing NK-cell markers. As reported in that work: 5'RACE template switching with UMIs produced the TCR beta cDNA. Sorted CD3+CD56-NKG2C+, CD3+CD56+NKG2C- and CD3+CD56+NKG2C+ T cells were the source of the TCR beta repertoires.

The receptor was isolated from a man in his fifties or sixties who received an inactivated influenza vaccine. The material sequenced was CD4+ T cells sorted from PBMCs, taken roughly 12 days after vaccination. The V call is TRBV29-1, the J call TRBJ2-3; D is unresolved. As DNA, the CDR3 is TGCAGCGTTGAGGGCCTCACAGATACGCAGTATTTT. Translation gives CSVEGLTDTQYF.